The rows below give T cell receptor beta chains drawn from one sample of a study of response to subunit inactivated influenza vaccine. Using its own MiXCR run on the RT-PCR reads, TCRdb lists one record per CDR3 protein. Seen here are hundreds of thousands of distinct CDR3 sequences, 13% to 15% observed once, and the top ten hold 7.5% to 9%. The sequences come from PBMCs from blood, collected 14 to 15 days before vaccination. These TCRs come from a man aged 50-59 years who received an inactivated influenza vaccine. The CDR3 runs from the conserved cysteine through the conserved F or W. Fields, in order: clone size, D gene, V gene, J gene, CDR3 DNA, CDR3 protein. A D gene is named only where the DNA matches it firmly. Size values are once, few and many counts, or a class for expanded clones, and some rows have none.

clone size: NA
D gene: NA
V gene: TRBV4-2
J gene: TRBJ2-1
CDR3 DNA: TGTGCCAGCAGCCAAGAAAGCGGACTGAGCTCCTACAATGAGCAGTTCTTC
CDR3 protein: CASSQESGLSSYNEQFF

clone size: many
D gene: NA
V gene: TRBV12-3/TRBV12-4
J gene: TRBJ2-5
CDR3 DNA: TGTGCCAGCAGTTTACGGGGTTCAAGCGAGACCCAGTACTTC
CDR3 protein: CASSLRGSSETQYF

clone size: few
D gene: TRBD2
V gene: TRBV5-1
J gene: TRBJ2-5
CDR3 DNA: TGCGCCAGCAGCGCGCTAGCGGGGCAAGAGACCCAGTACTTC
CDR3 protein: CASSALAGQETQYF

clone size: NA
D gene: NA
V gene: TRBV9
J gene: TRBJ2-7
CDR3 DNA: TGTGCCAGCAGTCCTCAGGGGGGAGGCTACGAGCAGTACTTC
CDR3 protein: CASSPQGGGYEQYF

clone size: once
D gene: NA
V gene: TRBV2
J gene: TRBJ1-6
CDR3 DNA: TGTGCCAGCAGTGAAGCGCGTGGGCCTAATAATTCACCCCTCCACTTT
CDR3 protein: CASSEARGPNNSPLHF

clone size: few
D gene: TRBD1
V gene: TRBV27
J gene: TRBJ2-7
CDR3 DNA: TGTGCCAGCAGTTTATCCCAGGACAGGGGGCTTTACGAGCAGTACTTC
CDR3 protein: CASSLSQDRGLYEQYF

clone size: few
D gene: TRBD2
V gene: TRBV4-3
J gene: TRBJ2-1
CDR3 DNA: TGCGCCAGCAGCCCGAGGCGTAGCGGGGGGGCCTCCTACAATGAGCAGTTCTTC
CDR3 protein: CASSPRRSGGASYNEQFF

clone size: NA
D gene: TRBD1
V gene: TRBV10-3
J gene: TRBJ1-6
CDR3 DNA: TGTGCCATCACCACCGGACAGGGGAATTCACCCCTCCACTTT
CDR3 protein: CAITTGQGNSPLHF

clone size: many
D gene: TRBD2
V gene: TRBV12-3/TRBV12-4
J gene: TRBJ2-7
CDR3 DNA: TGTGCCAGCAGTTTAGGGGCGGGAGGGGAGCAGTACTTC
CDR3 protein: CASSLGAGGEQYF

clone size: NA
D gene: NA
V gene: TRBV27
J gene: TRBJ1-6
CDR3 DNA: NA
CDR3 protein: CASSLERDNSPLHF

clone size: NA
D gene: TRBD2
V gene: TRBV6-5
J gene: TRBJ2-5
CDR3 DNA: TGTGCCAGCAGTTACCGGGGGACTAGCGGGGGGCCAACCGGGACCCAGTACTTC
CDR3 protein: CASSYRGTSGGPTGTQYF

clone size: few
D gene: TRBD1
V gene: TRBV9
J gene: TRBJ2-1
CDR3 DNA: TGTGCCAGCAGCGCGACGTTTACAGGGGGGACCTACAATGAGCAGTTCTTC
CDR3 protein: CASSATFTGGTYNEQFF

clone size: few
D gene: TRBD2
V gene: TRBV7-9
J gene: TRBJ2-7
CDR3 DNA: TGTGCCAGTATGGCGGGAGGGAAAGACTACGAGCAGTACTTC
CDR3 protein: CASMAGGKDYEQYF

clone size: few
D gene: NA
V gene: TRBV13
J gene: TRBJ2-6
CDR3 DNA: TGTGCCAGCACCCCGAAGGAGTGGGTGAGGGTCGGGGCCAACGTCCTGACTTTC
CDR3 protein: CASTPKEWVRVGANVLTF

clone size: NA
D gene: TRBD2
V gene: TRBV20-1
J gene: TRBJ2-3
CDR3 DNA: TGCAGTGCTAGAGTTCTAGCGGGAGTAGGGGATACGCAGTATTTT
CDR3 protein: CSARVLAGVGDTQYF

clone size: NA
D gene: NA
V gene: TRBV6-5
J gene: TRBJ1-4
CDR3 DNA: TGTGCCAGCAGTTACGGCGGTCCCCCGGACGAAAAACTGTTTTTT
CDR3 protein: CASSYGGPPDEKLFF

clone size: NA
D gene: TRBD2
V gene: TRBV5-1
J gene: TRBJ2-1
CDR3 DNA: TGCGCCAGCAGCTCATATCTCGGACTAGCGGAGGGGAATGAGCAGTTCTTC
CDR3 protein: CASSSYLGLAEGNEQFF

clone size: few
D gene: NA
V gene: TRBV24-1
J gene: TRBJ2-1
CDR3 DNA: TGTGCCACCAGTGACCAGGGACGGATAAATTACAATGAGCAGTTCTTC
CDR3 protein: CATSDQGRINYNEQFF

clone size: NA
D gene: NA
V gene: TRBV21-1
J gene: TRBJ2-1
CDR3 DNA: TGTGCCAGCAGCAAAATATGGGCAAAGTACCTTTACAATGAGCAGTTCTTC
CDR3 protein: CASSKIWAKYLYNEQFF

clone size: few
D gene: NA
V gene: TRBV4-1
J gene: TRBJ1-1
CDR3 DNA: TGCGCCAGCAGCCAAGATATGGGCAGGAAGAACACTGAAGCTTTCTTT
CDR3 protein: CASSQDMGRKNTEAFF

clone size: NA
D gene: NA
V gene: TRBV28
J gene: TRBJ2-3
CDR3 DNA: TGTGCCAGCAGTTTGGGGCAGGGACACACAGATACGCAGTATTTT
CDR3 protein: CASSLGQGHTDTQYF

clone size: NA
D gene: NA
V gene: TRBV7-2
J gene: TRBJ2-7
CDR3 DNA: TGTGCCAGCAGCCGCGGCTCAGGAACGAGCTCCTACGAGCAGTACTTC
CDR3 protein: CASSRGSGTSSYEQYF

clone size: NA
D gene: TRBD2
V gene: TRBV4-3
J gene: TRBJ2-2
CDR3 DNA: TGCGCCAGCAGCCCCACGGGGGGGCGCGGCGGGGAGCTGTTTTTT
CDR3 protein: CASSPTGGRGGELFF

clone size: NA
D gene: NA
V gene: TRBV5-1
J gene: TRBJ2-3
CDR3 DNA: TGCGCCAGCAGCTCCGCCGCTAGCACAGATACGCAGTATTTT
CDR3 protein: CASSSAASTDTQYF

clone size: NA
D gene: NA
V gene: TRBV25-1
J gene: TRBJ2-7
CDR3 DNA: TGTGCCAGCCCCCTTACGGACGAGAACGAGCAGTACTTC
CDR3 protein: CASPLTDENEQYF

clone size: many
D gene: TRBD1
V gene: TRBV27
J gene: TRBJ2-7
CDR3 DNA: TGTGCCAGCAGTCGACAGTTCGGGACAGGGCGAACCTACGAGCAGTACTTC
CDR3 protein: CASSRQFGTGRTYEQYF

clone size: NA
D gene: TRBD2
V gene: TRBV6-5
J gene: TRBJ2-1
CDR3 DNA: TGTGCCAGCACTTATACACCAACTAGCGGGGGGTTCTCCTACAATGAGCAGTTCTTC
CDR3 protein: CASTYTPTSGGFSYNEQFF

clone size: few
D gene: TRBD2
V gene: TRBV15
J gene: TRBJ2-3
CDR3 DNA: TGTGCCACCAGCAGAGAACGGGAGGTCGGAACTAGCGGGGCTAAAGATACGCAGTATTTT
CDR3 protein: CATSREREVGTSGAKDTQYF

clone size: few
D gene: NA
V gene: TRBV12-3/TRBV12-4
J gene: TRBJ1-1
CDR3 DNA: TGTGCCAGCAGTCCGGCCCTCATGGGGCGCACTGAAGCTTTCTTT
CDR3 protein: CASSPALMGRTEAFF

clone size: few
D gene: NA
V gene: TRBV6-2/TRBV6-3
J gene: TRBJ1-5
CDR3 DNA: TGTGCCAGCAGCTTCCAACAGGGAAGGGGCAGTCAGCCCCAGCATTTT
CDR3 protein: CASSFQQGRGSQPQHF

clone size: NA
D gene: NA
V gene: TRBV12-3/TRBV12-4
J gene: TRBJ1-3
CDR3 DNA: TGTGCCAGCAGAACTTGGACAGCTGGAAACACCATATATTTT
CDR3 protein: CASRTWTAGNTIYF

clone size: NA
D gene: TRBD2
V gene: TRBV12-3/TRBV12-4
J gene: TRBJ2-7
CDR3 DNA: TGTGCCAGCAGCTATCCCCTGACTAGCGGTACCTATCAGCAGTACTTC
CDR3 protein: CASSYPLTSGTYQQYF

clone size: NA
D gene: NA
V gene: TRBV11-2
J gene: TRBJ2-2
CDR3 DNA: TGTGCCAGCAAACCCTGGAGGAACACCGGGGAGCTGTTTTTT
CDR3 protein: CASKPWRNTGELFF

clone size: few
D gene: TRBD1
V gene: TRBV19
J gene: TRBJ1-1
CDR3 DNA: TGTGCCAGTACCGATATACAGGGGATTAAGGCTGAAGCTTTCTTT
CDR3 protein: CASTDIQGIKAEAFF

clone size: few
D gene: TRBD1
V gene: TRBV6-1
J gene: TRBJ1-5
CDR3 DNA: TGTGCCAGCAGAGATCAGGGGGGTAGCAATCAGCCCCAGCATTTT
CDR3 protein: CASRDQGGSNQPQHF

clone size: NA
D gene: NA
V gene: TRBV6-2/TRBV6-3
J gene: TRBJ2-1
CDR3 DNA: TGTGCCAGCAGTTATGCCGGGACGACGAGCGGAAATGAGCAGTTCTTC
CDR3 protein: CASSYAGTTSGNEQFF

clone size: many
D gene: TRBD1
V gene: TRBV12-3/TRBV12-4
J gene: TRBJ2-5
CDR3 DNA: TGTGCCAGCAGCCTTTGGACAGGGGGAGAGGAGACCCAGTACTTC
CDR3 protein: CASSLWTGGEETQYF

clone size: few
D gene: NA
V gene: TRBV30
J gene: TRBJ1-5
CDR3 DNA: TGTGCCTGGAGTGTCTCCAGGGCGAGTCAGCCCCAGCATTTT
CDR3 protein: CAWSVSRASQPQHF

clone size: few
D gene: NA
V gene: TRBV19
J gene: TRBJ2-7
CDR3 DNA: TGTGCCAGTAGTATTTATGGGACTTCATCGGGAGAGCAGTACTTC
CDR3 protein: CASSIYGTSSGEQYF

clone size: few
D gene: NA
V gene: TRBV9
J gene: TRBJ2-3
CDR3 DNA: TGTGCCAGCAGCGTAGCGGGGGGCAGCCCGGGAGATACGCAGTATTTT
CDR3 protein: CASSVAGGSPGDTQYF

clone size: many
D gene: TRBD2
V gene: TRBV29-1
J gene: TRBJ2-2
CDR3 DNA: TGCAGCCCACGACTAGGCGGGAGGGGGGAGCTGTTTTTT
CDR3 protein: CSPRLGGRGELFF

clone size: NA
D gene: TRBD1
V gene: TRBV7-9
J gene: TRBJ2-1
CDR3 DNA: TGTGCCAGCAGCCCCAACCCGGGACAGGGGGCGAGTGAGCAGTTCTTC
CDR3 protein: CASSPNPGQGASEQFF

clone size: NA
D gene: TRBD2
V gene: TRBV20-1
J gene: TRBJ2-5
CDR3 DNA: TGCAGTGCTACGCCTCCTAGCGGGTCAAGAGAGACCCAGTACTTC
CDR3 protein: CSATPPSGSRETQYF

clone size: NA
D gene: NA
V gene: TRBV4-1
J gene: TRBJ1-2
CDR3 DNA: TGCGCCAGCAGCCAAGACTCGGCCGCCGCTAACTATGGCTACACCTTC
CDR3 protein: CASSQDSAAANYGYTF

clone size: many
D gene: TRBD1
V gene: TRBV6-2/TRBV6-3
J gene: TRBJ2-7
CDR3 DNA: TGTGCCAGCAGTGATCGGGACAGGGGGTCCTACGAGCAGTACTTC
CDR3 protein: CASSDRDRGSYEQYF

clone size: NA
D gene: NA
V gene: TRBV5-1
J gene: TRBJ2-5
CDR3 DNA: TGCGCCAGCAGCTTGGGAGGAGGGACTTCGGAGACCCAGTACTTC
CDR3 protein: CASSLGGGTSETQYF

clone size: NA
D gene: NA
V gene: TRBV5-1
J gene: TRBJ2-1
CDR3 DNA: TGCGCCAGCAGCTCTCAGACAGGGCAGTTCTTC
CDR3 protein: CASSSQTGQFF

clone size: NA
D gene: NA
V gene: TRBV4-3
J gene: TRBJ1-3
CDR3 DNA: TGCGCCAGCAGCCTAAACTCAGACCTCTCTGGAAACACCATATATTTT
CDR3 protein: CASSLNSDLSGNTIYF

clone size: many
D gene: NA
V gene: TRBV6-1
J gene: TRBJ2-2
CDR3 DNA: TGTGCCAGCAGTCGCGGCTCACCTCCCGGGGAGCTGTTTTTT
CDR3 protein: CASSRGSPPGELFF

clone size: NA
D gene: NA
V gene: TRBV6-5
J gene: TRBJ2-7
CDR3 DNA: TGTGCCAGCAGTTACTCGTCAGCAGGGCCCGAGCAGTACTTC
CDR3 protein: CASSYSSAGPEQYF

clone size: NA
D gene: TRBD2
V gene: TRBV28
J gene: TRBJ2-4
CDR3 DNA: TGTGCCAGCAGTATGGGACTAGCTCGGTCTGGGGCCAAAAACATTCAGTACTTC
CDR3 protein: CASSMGLARSGAKNIQYF

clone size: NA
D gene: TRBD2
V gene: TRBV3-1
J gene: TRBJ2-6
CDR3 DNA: TGTGCCAGCAGCCACATACCCGGGACTAGCGGCGCTGGGGCCAACGTCCTGACTTTC
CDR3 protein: CASSHIPGTSGAGANVLTF

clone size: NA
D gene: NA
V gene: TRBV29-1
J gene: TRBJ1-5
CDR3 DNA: TGCAGCGTTGCCGAGGGGGGGGCCAGCAATCAGCCCCAGCATTTT
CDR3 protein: CSVAEGGASNQPQHF

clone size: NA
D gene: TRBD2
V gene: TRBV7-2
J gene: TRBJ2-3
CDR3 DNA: TGTGCCAGCAGCTCCCTTGGCGGGGGGAACACAGATACGCAGTATTTT
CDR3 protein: CASSSLGGGNTDTQYF

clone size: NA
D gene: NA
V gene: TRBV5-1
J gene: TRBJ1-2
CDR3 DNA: TGCGCCAGCAGCCTCACCGCAGGGGCAGGCTATGGCTACACCTTC
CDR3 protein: CASSLTAGAGYGYTF

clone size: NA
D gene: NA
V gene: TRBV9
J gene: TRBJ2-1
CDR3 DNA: TGTGCCAGCAGCGTAGGCCCTGAGCAGTTCTTC
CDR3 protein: CASSVGPEQFF

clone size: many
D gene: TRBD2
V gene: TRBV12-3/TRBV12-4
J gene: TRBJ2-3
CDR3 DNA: TGTGCCAGCAGCCAAACCCCCGGGACTAGCGAGTATTTT
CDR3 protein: CASSQTPGTSEYF

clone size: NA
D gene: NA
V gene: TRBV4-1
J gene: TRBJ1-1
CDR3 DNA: TGCGCCAGCAGCCAAGAGGCGGGGATGAACACTGAAGCTTTCTTT
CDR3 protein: CASSQEAGMNTEAFF

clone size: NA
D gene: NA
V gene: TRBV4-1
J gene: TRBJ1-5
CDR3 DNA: TGCGCCAGCAGCCAAGAGGGCAGGGTTCAGCCCCAGCATTTT
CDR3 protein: CASSQEGRVQPQHF

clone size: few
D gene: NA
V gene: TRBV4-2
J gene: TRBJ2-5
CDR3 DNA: TGTGCCAGCAGCCAAGATCGGAGTCAAGAGACCCAGTACTTC
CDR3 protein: CASSQDRSQETQYF